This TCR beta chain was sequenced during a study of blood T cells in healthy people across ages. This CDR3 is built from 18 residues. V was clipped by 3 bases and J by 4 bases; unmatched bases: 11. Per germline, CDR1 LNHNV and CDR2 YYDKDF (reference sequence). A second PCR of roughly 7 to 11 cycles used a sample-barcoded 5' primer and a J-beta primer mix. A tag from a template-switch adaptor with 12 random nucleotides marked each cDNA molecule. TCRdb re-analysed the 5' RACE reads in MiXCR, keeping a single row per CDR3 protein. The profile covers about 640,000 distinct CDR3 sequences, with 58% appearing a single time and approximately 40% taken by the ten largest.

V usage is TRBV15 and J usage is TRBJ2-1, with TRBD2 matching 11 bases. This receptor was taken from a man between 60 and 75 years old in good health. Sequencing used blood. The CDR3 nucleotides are TGTGCCACCAGCAGGCCTCCGGGTGCTAGCGGGGGGTACAATGAGCAGTTCTTC. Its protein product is CATSRPPGASGGYNEQFF.